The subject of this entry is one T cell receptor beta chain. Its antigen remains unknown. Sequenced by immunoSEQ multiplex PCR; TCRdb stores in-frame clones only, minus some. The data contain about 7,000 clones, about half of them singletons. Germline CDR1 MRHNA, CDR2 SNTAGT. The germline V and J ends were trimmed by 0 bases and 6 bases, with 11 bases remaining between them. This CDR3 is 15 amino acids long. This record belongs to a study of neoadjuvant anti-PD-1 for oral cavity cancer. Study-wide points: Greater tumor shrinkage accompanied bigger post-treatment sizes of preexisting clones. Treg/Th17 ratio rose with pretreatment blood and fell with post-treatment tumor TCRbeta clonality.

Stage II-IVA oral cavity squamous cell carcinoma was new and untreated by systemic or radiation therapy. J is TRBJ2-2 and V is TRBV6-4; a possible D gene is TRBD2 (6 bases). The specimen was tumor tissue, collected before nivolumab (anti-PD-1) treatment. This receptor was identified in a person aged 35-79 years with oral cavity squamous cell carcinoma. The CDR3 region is CASSDSRGTAGELFF. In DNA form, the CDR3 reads TGTGCCAGCAGTGACTCCCGGGGGACGGCCGGGGAGCTGTTTTTT.